A single sample is the source of the 5 T cell receptor beta chains below, sequenced in a study of blood T cells in healthy people across ages (dated by TCRdb to between 2014 and 2017). Library preparation employed 5' RACE. Sequencing instrument: Illumina HiSeq 2500. A second PCR of about 6 to 11 cycles was run with a J-beta primer mix and a sample-barcoded 5' primer. TCRdb trimmed public reads at Q25 via fastp, called clones via MiXCR and kept in-frame beta chains. CDR3 protein sequences are deduplicated, and each keeps its most common genes and DNA. Within this sample are some 1.4 million distinct CDR3 sequences, with 42% of them counted one time only. Together, the top ten hold less than 8% of the sample. Sequencing was done on a sample of blood. These receptors were taken from a woman younger than 30 in good health.

The chain links TRBV10-1 to TRBJ2-7; D perhaps matches TRBD1 (5 bases). The J call may be faulty, since TRBJ2-4 better matches the DNA end. Germline V lookup: CDR1 WNHNN, CDR2 SYGVQD (reference sequence). This CDR3 is 11 amino acids long. The CDR3 loop is CASGQGNIQYF. CDR3 nucleotide sequence: TGCGCCAGCGGCCAGGGAAACATTCAGTACTTC.

The chain employs TRBV20-1 and TRBJ2-3; D not certain. Germline V gene lookup returns CDR1 DFQATT and CDR2 SNEGSKA (reference sequence). V lost 6 bases, J lost 2 bases, and 9 bases lay in between. There are 12 residues in the CDR3. The CDR3 reads CSAVAVTDTQYF. In nucleotides, the CDR3 is TGCAGTGCCGTAGCTGTCACAGATACGCAGTATTTT.

The chain uses TRBV27 and TRBJ1-2; TRBD1 is a possible D gene (6 bases). The CDR3 extends over 13 amino acids. With 5 bases removed from V and 2 bases from J, the gap between germline ends came to 9 bases. Looked up from germline, CDR1 is MNHEY and CDR2 is SMNVEV (reference sequence). The CDR3 loop is CASSNTGNYGYTF. The CDR3 nucleotides are TGTGCCAGCAGTAACACAGGGAACTATGGCTACACCTTC.

This chain uses TRBV7-2 with TRBJ2-7; 8 bases fit TRBD2. Looked up from germline, CDR1 is SGHTA and CDR2 is FQGNSA. Losses at the gene ends were 5 bases for V and 7 bases for J; bases not matched to a gene: 13. The CDR3 has 15 residues. The CDR3 nucleotides read TGTGCCAGCAGCCCCGGGACTAGGTCTTACAATGAGCAGTACTTC. Its translation is CASSPGTRSYNEQYF.

The chain is built from TRBV6-1 and TRBJ1-2; 8 bases match TRBD1. With V trimmed by 8 bases and J by 8 bases, 10 bases remained unmatched. CDR3 length: 13 residues. The germline V gene encodes CDR1 MNHNS and CDR2 SASEGT. Here the CDR3 reads CASAIQGADGYTF. Here the CDR3 DNA reads TGTGCCAGCGCGATCCAGGGGGCCGACGGCTACACCTTC.